The 11 T cell receptor beta chains below come from one sample, sequenced in a study of control samples from healthy donors and cancer patients. Clones were sequenced by immunoSEQ multiplex PCR, and TCRdb holds only the in-frame ones, with some missing. Among about 180,000 clones listed, 90% to 95% were seen once. Sequencing was performed on blood. The receptors derive from a man younger than 45 in good health.

The genes are TRBV11-3 and TRBJ2-1; 10 bases fit TRBD2. The J segment lost 10 bases and the V segment lost 3 bases, leaving 9 bases of the junction unmatched. The CDR3 runs 15 residues. Germline lookup yields CDR1 SGHNT and CDR2 YENEEA. In DNA form, the CDR3 reads TGTGCCAGCAGCTTGGGGGCTAGCGGGAGAGGGGAGCAGTTCTTC. Its protein product is CASSLGASGRGEQFF.

The rearrangement joins TRBV6-5 to TRBJ2-3; the D call may be TRBD1 or TRBD2 (5 bases each). Germline-derived CDR1 and CDR2 are MNHEY and SVGAGI. The CDR3 has 16 amino acids. V dropped 0 bases and J dropped 6 bases, with 16 bases sitting between them. The CDR3 sequence is CASSYSIWGKADTQYF. DNA for the CDR3: TGTGCCAGCAGTTACTCGATATGGGGGAAGGCGGATACGCAGTATTTT.

The rearrangement uses TRBV7-3 and TRBJ2-3, with D hard to call. The CDR3 spans 14 residues. Germline V gene sequence: CDR1 SGHTA, CDR2 FQGTGA. V lost 4 bases to trimming and J lost 0 bases, with 8 bases between them. The CDR3 region is CASSSTISTDTQYF. For the CDR3, the DNA is TGTGCCAGCAGCTCGACGATTAGCACAGATACGCAGTATTTT.

This chain joins TRBV5-4 and TRBJ1-2; D perhaps matches TRBD1 (5 bases). V was shortened by 4 bases and J by 8 bases, with 15 bases between the two germline ends. Germline V gene data show CDR1 as SGHNT and CDR2 as YYREEE (reference sequence). The CDR3 totals 13 residues. CDR3 loop: CASSLWGGRGYTF. CDR3 sequence (DNA): TGTGCCAGCAGCCTATGGGGGGGACGGGGCTACACCTTC.

The chain joins TRBV7-8 to TRBJ2-5; D is possibly TRBD2 (6 bases). Germline V CDR1 and CDR2: SGHVS, FQNEAQ. The V end lost 5 bases, the J end lost 6 bases, and 16 bases lay between the germline ends. This CDR3 contains 14 residues. The CDR3 is CASSMDLGGQTQYF. For the CDR3, the DNA is TGTGCCAGCAGCATGGACCTAGGAGGGCAGACCCAGTACTTC.

This sequence joins TRBV6-1 and TRBJ1-6; no clear D gene. In germline, CDR1 is MNHNS, CDR2 SASEGT. V was cut by 3 bases and J by 9 bases, with 15 bases left in between. The CDR3 loop spans 15 amino acids. The DNA for the CDR3 is TGTGCCAGCAGTGAGGCGCCCGGAGGGTCTTCACCCCTCCACTTT. Amino acid sequence: CASSEAPGGSSPLHF.

This clone was detected only a few times. The chain has TRBV5-4 and TRBJ1-4; possible D gene TRBD1, 5 bases. The germline V and J ends were trimmed by 2 bases and 4 bases, with 12 bases remaining between them. The CDR3 sequence is 15 residues long. CDR1 and CDR2 from the germline V gene are SGHNT and YYREEE (reference sequence). The CDR3 DNA sequence: TGTGCCAGCAGCTTTCGACAGTCGTATAATGAAAAACTGTTTTTT. This encodes CASSFRQSYNEKLFF. The full variable domain, rest sourced from reference TRBV5-4 and TRBJ1-4, is ETGVTQSPTHLIKTRGQQVTLRCSSQSGHNTVSWYQQALGQGPQFIFQYYREEENGRGNFPPRFSGLQFPNYSSELNVNALELDDSALYLCASSFRQSYNEKLFFGSGTQLSVL.

The chain recombines TRBV3-1 (or the pseudogene TRBV3-2) with TRBJ1-3; maybe TRBD1 (5 bases). Trimming shortened V by 5 bases and J by 0 bases, and 11 bases separated the two germline ends. The CDR3 spans 15 residues. CDR1 is LGHDT and CDR2 is YNNKEL in the germline V gene (reference sequence). CDR3 protein: CASSDRKSSGNTIYF. DNA of the CDR3: TGTGCCAGCAGCGACAGAAAAAGCTCTGGAAACACCATATATTTT.

The rearrangement joins TRBV7-9 to TRBJ1-2; D remains unclear. V lost 3 bases and J lost 4, with 9 bases in between. The germline V gene encodes CDR1 SEHNR and CDR2 FQNEAQ (reference sequence). The CDR3 is 13 residues long. This CDR3 reads CASSFSTSYGYTF. The CDR3 nucleotides read TGTGCCAGCAGCTTCTCCACGAGCTATGGCTACACCTTC. Drawing the rest from reference TRBV7-9 and TRBJ1-2, the complete variable domain is DTGVSQNPRHKITKRGQNVTFRCDPISEHNRLYWYRQTLGQGPEFLTYFQNEAQLEKSRLLSDRFSAERPKGSFSTLEIQRTEQGDSAMYLCASSFSTSYGYTFGSGTRLTVV.

The chain combines TRBV10-3 with TRBJ2-1; 13 bases map to TRBD2. CDR1 and CDR2 (germline): ENHRY, SYGVKD. The CDR3 is made up of 15 amino acids. V was clipped by 11 bases and J by 6 bases; unmatched bases: 10. As DNA, the CDR3 is TGTGCCGGCGCGGTCGGGACTAGCGGGACCAATGAGCAGTTCTTC. Its protein is CAGAVGTSGTNEQFF.

This sequence joins TRBV6-5 and TRBJ2-2; perhaps TRBD1 as D (6 bases). The CDR3 covers 15 residues. Germline V gene lookup returns CDR1 MNHEY and CDR2 SVGAGI. Trimming stripped 7 bases from V and 2 bases from J, with 14 bases between. CDR3 in DNA: TGTGCCAGCACGCAGGGGTTCGTCAACACCGGGGAGCTGTTTTTT. This translates into CASTQGFVNTGELFF.